The following is a TCR beta chain sequence with its context. What it binds is not known. V dropped 4 bases and J dropped 7; count of bases not matched to a gene: 10. Germline V gene sequence: CDR1 LGHNA, CDR2 YSLEER. The CDR3 is 15 residues long. The data are from a study of cytomegalovirus exposure and HLA in healthy donors. The study ran its PCR with 60 Vbeta and 13 Jbeta primers. Clones were read by immunoSEQ multiplex PCR, and TCRdb kept only the in-frame ones, dropping some. The sample has about 110,000 clones; around three quarters are singletons. Overall study findings and caveats: Productive rates of about 90% or about 30% were seen for most TCR beta V segments in an earlier analysis. Later work found most CMV-associated TCR beta chains apparently HLA-restricted. An analysis that was carried out later associated some 17,000 TCR beta sequences with HLA alleles at 0.05 false discovery rate. A link between a missense DCLRE1C variant and TCR beta V- and J-gene trimming emerged from a later analysis.

Sequenced material: PBMCs. V is TRBV4-3 and J is TRBJ2-1, with 7 bases matching TRBD2. This receptor was taken from a woman aged 30 to 39 in good health and CMV-seronegative. The CDR3 region is CASSRREWSGNEQFF. CDR3 nucleotide sequence: TGCGCCAGCAGCCGGCGGGAGTGGAGTGGGAATGAGCAGTTCTTC.